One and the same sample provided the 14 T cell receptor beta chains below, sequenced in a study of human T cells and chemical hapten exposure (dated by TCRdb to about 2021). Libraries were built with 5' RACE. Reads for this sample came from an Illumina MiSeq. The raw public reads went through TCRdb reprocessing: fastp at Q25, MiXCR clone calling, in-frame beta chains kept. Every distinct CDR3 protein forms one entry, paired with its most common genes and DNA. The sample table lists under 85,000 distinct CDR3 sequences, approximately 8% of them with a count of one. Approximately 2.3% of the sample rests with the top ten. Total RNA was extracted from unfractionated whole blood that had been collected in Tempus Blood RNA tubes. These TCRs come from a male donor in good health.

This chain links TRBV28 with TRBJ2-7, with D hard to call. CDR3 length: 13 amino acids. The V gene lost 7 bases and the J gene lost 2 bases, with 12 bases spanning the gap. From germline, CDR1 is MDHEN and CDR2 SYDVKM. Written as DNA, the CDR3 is TGTGCCAGCACCCTGTCAGATGCCTACGAGCAGTACTTC. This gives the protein CASTLSDAYEQYF.

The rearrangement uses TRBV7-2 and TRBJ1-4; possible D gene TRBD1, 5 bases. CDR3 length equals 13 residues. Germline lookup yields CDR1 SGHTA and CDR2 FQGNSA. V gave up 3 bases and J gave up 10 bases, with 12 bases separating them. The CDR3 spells CASSFQGVGKLFF. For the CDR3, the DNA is TGTGCCAGCAGCTTCCAGGGAGTTGGAAAACTGTTTTTT.

The CDR3 DNA sequence: TGTGCTAGTGGGGACGAGGGGGCCACTGAAGCTTTCTTT. Residues: CASGDEGATEAFF. This chain joins TRBV12-5 and TRBJ1-1, with 7 bases identical to TRBD1. The V segment lost 6 bases and the J segment 4 bases; nucleotides outside the gene matches: 5. The CDR3 is 13 amino acids. Germline values: CDR1 LGHNT, CDR2 FRNRAP.

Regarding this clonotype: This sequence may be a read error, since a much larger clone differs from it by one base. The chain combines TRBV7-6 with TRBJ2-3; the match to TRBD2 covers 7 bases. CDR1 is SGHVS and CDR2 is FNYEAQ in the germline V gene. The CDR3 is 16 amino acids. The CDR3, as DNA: TGTACCAGCAGCCAGCTCGGCGGGAGTAGCACAGATACGCAGTATTTT. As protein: CTSSQLGGSSTDTQYF.

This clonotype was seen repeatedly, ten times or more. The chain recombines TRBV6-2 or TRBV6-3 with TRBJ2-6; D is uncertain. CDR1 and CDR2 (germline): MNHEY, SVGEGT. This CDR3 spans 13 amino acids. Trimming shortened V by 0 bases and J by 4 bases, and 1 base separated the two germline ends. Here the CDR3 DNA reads TGTGCCAGCAGTTACTCCGGGGCCAACGTCCTGACTTTC. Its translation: CASSYSGANVLTF.

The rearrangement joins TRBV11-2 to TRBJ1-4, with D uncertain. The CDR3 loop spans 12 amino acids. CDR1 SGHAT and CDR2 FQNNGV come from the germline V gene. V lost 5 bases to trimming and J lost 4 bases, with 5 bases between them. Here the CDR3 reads CASSTGNEKLFF. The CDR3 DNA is TGTGCCAGCAGCACCGGTAATGAAAAACTGTTTTTT.

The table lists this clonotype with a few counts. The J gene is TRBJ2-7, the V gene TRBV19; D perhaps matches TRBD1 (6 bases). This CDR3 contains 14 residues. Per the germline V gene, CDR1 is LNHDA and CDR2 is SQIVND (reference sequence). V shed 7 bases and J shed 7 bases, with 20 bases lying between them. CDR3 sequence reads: CASKSGQGSIEQYF. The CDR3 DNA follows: TGTGCCAGTAAATCGGGACAAGGTTCGATAGAGCAGTACTTC.

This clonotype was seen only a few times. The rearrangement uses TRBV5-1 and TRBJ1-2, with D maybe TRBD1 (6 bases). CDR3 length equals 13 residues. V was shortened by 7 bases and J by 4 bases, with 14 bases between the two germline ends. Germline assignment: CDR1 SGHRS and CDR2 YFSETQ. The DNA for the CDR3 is TGCGCCAGCTCGCAAGGGGGAGGCTATGGCTACACCTTC. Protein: CASSQGGGYGYTF.

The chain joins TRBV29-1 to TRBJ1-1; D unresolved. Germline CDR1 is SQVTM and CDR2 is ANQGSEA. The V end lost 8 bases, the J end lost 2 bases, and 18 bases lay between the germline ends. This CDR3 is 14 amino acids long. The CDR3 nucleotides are TGCAGCATAGTCCCTTTTGGTCAAAACACTGAAGCTTTCTTT. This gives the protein CSIVPFGQNTEAFF.

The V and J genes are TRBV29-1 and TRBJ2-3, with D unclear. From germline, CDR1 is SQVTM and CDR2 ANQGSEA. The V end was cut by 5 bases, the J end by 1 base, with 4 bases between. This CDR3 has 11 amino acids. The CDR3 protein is CSVTGTDTQYF. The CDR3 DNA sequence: TGCAGCGTTACTGGCACAGATACGCAGTATTTT.

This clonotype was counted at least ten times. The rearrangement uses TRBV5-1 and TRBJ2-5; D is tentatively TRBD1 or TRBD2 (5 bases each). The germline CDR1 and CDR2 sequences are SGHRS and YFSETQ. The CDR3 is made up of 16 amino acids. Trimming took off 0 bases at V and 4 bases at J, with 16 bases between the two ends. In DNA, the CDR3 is TGCGCCAGCAGCTTGGGCCGGGGCAGGGAAGGAGAGACCCAGTACTTC. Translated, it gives CASSLGRGREGETQYF.

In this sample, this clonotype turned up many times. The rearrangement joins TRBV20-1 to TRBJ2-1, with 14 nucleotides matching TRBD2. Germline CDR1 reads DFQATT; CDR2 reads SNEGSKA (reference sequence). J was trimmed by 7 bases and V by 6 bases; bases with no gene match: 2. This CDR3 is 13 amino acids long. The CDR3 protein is CSAGTSGRNEQFF. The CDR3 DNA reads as TGCAGTGCGGGGACTAGCGGGAGAAATGAGCAGTTCTTC.

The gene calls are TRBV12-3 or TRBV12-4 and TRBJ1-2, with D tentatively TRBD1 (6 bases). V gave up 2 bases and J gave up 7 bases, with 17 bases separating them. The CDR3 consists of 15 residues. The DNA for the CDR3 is TGTGCCAGCAGTTTACGGGGAGGGGGGGGTGTTGGCTACACCTTC. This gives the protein CASSLRGGGGVGYTF.

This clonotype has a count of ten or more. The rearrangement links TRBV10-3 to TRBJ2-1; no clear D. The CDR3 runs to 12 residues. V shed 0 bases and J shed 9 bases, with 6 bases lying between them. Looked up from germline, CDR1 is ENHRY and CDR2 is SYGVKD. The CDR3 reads CAISESRGEQFF. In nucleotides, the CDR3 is TGTGCCATCAGTGAGTCGAGAGGTGAGCAGTTCTTC.